The 27 T cell receptor beta chains below all came from one sample that was sequenced in a study of cytomegalovirus exposure and HLA in healthy donors. The PCR was carried out with 60 Vbeta primers and 13 Jbeta primers. Data came from immunoSEQ multiplex PCR; TCRdb stores just in-frame clones and leaves some out. The sample has 160,000 or so clones; roughly 85% are singletons. Sequencing was carried out using PBMCs. The receptors here all came from a man younger than 30 in good health and CMV-seropositive.

The chain carries TRBV27 and TRBJ2-5, with 10 nucleotides matching TRBD1. The J call is uncertain, as TRBJ2-7 better fits the DNA end. In germline, CDR1 is MNHEY, CDR2 SMNVEV (reference sequence). The CDR3 contains 17 residues. The CDR3 DNA reads TGTGCCAGCAGTTCGGACAGGGGGTTTCTCAGCTCCTACGAGCAGTACTTC. It is translated as CASSSDRGFLSSYEQYF.

This clone came up once. J is TRBJ2-2 and V is TRBV5-4; D is unresolved. Looked up from germline, CDR1 is SGHNT and CDR2 is YYREEE (reference sequence). The CDR3 length is 14 residues. With 3 bases removed from V and 4 bases from J, the gap between germline ends came to 10 bases. As DNA, the CDR3 is TGTGCCAGCAGCTCATCAGAAACCACCGGGGAGCTGTTTTTT. Amino acid sequence: CASSSSETTGELFF. The full variable domain, rest sourced from reference TRBV5-4 and TRBJ2-2, is ETGVTQSPTHLIKTRGQQVTLRCSSQSGHNTVSWYQQALGQGPQFIFQYYREEENGRGNFPPRFSGLQFPNYSSELNVNALELDDSALYLCASSSSETTGELFFGEGSRLTVL.

The chain carries TRBV10-3 and TRBJ2-7, with TRBD1 matching over 11 bases. The trim removed 10 bases at V and 4 bases at J, leaving 3 bases unmatched. The CDR3 sequence is 12 residues long. Per the germline V gene, CDR1 is ENHRY and CDR2 is SYGVKD. The CDR3, as DNA: TGTGCCAGTGGGACAGGGGGTTACGAGCAGTACTTC. This translates into CASGTGGYEQYF.

The rearrangement links TRBV28 to TRBJ1-2, with TRBD1 identical over 7 bases. V lost 8 bases, J lost 0 bases, and 6 bases stayed unmatched. This CDR3 region has 14 residues. In germline, CDR1 is MDHEN, CDR2 SYDVKM. The CDR3 DNA reads TGTGCCAGCCATAGACAGGGCTCTAACTATGGCTACACCTTC. Amino acid sequence: CASHRQGSNYGYTF.

CDR3 amino acids: CASSIGPGSYEQYF. For the CDR3, the DNA is TGTGCCAGTAGTATAGGCCCAGGATCCTACGAGCAGTACTTC. The gene calls are TRBV19 and TRBJ2-7, with no clear D. This CDR3 comprises 14 residues. Germline CDR1 is LNHDA and CDR2 is SQIVND (reference sequence). Deletions cut 1 base from V and 1 base from J, with 8 bases between.

This clone was seen a few times. The same CDR3 is also encoded by other DNA sequences in this sample. The chain combines TRBV29-1 with TRBJ2-1; 7 positions agree with TRBD1. This CDR3 spans 15 amino acids. V trimming: 1 base; J trimming: 4 bases; junction bases outside the gene matches: 7. Germline V lookup: CDR1 SQVTM, CDR2 ANQGSEA. The CDR3 reads CSVEVWDSSYNEQFF. The CDR3 nucleotides read TGCAGCGTTGAAGTGTGGGACAGTAGTTACAATGAGCAGTTCTTC.

This clone showed up just once. The rearrangement links TRBV25-1 to TRBJ2-1, with a tentative D call TRBD1 (6 bases). CDR3 size: 16 residues. Germline V gives CDR1 MGHDK, CDR2 SYGVNS. The V and J ends lost 3 bases and 7 bases respectively, with 19 bases between them. Written as DNA, the CDR3 is TGTGCCAGCAGTGAGGGTCGACTACCGAGGGGGAATGAGCAGTTCTTC. It codes for CASSEGRLPRGNEQFF.

The rearrangement joins TRBV5-6 to TRBJ1-5; TRBD1 might be the D (5 bases). CDR3 size: 16 residues. Germline CDR1 is SGHDT and CDR2 is YYEEEE. Trimming removed 4 bases at V and 2 bases at J, with 16 bases between. This CDR3 is CASSHNQGDGNQPQHF. CDR3 sequence (DNA): TGTGCCAGCAGCCACAACCAGGGTGATGGCAATCAGCCCCAGCATTTT.

As concerns this clone: The junction shows a germline mismatch at one end, possibly a read error. V and J are TRBV7-7 and TRBJ1-3, with 7 bases aligning to TRBD1. The germline V gene encodes CDR1 SSHAT and CDR2 FNYEAQ (reference sequence). This CDR3 comprises 15 residues. In DNA form, the CDR3 reads TGTGCTAGCAGCCCGGACAGGCTCTCTGGAAACACCATATATTTT. Residues: CASSPDRLSGNTIYF.

In this sample, this clone turned up a few times. The chain recombines TRBV6-1 with TRBJ2-1, with D perhaps TRBD1 (6 bases). The CDR3 length is 14 residues. The germline gives CDR1 MNHNS, CDR2 SASEGT. Trimming shortened V by 5 bases and J by 0 bases, and 8 bases separated the two germline ends. CDR3: CASSTGISYNEQFF. In DNA form, the CDR3 reads TGTGCCAGCAGTACAGGGATCTCCTACAATGAGCAGTTCTTC.

This clone was observed once. The chain has TRBV7-2 and TRBJ2-7, with 7 bases matching TRBD2. Trimming cost V 10 bases and J 5 bases; bases outside gene matches: 8. The CDR3 covers 12 residues. Per germline, CDR1 SGHTA and CDR2 FQGNSA. The CDR3 protein is CATSAGENEQYF. For the CDR3, the DNA is TGTGCCACCTCTGCGGGAGAGAACGAGCAGTACTTC.

This sequence joins TRBV10-3 and TRBJ2-3; perhaps TRBD2 as D (5 bases). CDR1 is ENHRY and CDR2 is SYGVKD in the germline V gene. The CDR3 is 14 residues long. V shed 6 bases and J shed 0 bases, with 10 bases lying between them. The CDR3 reads CAIRAGGSTDTQYF. As DNA, the CDR3 is TGTGCCATCAGGGCGGGCGGGAGCACAGATACGCAGTATTTT.

This clone was picked up a small number of times. The gene calls are TRBV5-5 and TRBJ2-5; 7 bases agree with TRBD1. J lost 1 base, V lost 0 bases, and 0 bases had no gene match. This CDR3 spans 14 amino acids. Germline CDR1 is SGHKS and CDR2 is YYEKEE (reference sequence). Here the CDR3 DNA reads TGTGCCAGCAGCTTGGGACAGGGCCAAGAGACCCAGTACTTC. It yields the protein CASSLGQGQETQYF.

V is TRBV5-6 and J is TRBJ1-2; a possible D gene is TRBD1 (5 bases). Looked up from germline, CDR1 is SGHDT and CDR2 is YYEEEE. This CDR3 has 18 amino acids. Trimming cost V 5 bases and J 6 bases, with 29 bases left between them. The CDR3 region has the DNA TGTGCCAGCAGATCCTGGCCCGCTGGACGGGGGAGTGACCATGGCTACACCTTC. Residues: CASRSWPAGRGSDHGYTF.

The chain recombines TRBV7-6 with TRBJ1-1; 8 bases line up with TRBD1. The germline V gene has CDR1 SGHVS and CDR2 FNYEAQ. This CDR3 has 17 amino acids. V lost 5 bases to trimming and J lost 5 bases; unmatched junction nucleotides: 16. CDR3 in DNA: TGTGCCAGCAGCCTAGTACCACTTCGGCAGGGGGCAACTGAAGCTTTCTTT. Its translation is CASSLVPLRQGATEAFF. Full variable domain (remainder filled in from reference TRBV7-6 and TRBJ1-1): GAGVSQSPRYKVTKRGQDVALRCDPISGHVSLYWYRQALGQGPEFLTYFNYEAQQDKSGLPNDRFSAERPEGSISTLTIQRTEQRDSAMYRCASSLVPLRQGATEAFFGQGTRLTVV.

This chain links TRBV28 with TRBJ2-7; no clear D. Trimming left V 5 bases short and J 2 bases short, with 4 bases between. CDR3 length: 11 residues. Germline-derived CDR1 and CDR2 are MDHEN and SYDVKM. DNA of the CDR3: TGTGCCAGCAGTACACCCTACGAGCAGTACTTC. Its protein is CASSTPYEQYF.

This clone was recorded once. V gene TRBV6-6 combines with J gene TRBJ1-1, with unresolved D. V was shortened by 7 bases and J by 7 bases, with 16 bases between the two germline ends. CDR1 MNHNY and CDR2 SVGAGI come from the germline V gene (reference sequence). The CDR3 has 13 residues. The CDR3 is CASKSIEQLEAFF. The CDR3 DNA is TGTGCCAGCAAGAGTATAGAACAGCTTGAAGCTTTCTTT.

This clone was seen only a few times. The genes are TRBV4-1 and TRBJ2-7; 7 bases line up with TRBD2. Germline V gives CDR1 MGHRA, CDR2 YSYEKL. This CDR3 comprises 16 residues. Trimming took 3 bases from V and 3 from J; bases not matched to a gene: 11. Written as DNA, the CDR3 is TGCGCCAGCAGCCAGGGGGTGGGGGGGGTTGTCTACGAGCAGTACTTC. Its translation: CASSQGVGGVVYEQYF.

The V and J genes are TRBV6-1 and TRBJ2-3, with D maybe TRBD2 (5 bases). Germline values: CDR1 MNHNS, CDR2 SASEGT. V lost 2 bases and J 0 bases, leaving 9 bases between the germline ends. This CDR3 comprises 15 residues. The DNA for the CDR3 is TGTGCCAGCAGTGAAACTAGTCCTAGCACAGATACGCAGTATTTT. Translated: CASSETSPSTDTQYF.

Of note for this clone: Other DNA variants within this sample encode the same CDR3. The V call is TRBV6-6, the J call TRBJ2-3; D is unclear. The germline CDR1 and CDR2 sequences are MNHNY and SVGAGI (reference sequence). This CDR3 contains 12 residues. Trimming took 8 bases from V and 3 from J, leaving 9 bases between them. CDR3 in DNA: TGTGCCAGCTCACTTTTAACAGATACGCAGTATTTT. As protein: CASSLLTDTQYF.

This chain joins TRBV5-1 and TRBJ2-5; D might be TRBD2 (5 bases). Near its end, the DNA agrees better with TRBJ2-7, so the J call may be wrong. CDR3 size: 14 residues. Germline V lookup: CDR1 SGHRS, CDR2 YFSETQ. The CDR3 DNA reads TGCGCCAGCAGCTTGGTGGCAGGAGGTTACGAGCAGTACTTC. It encodes CASSLVAGGYEQYF.

This chain connects TRBV7-8 to TRBJ2-7; D may be TRBD1 (6 bases). Between the trimmed V and J ends, which lost 4 bases and 2 bases, there was a span of 12 bases. The CDR3 length is 14 residues. Looked up from germline, CDR1 is SGHVS and CDR2 is FQNEAQ. This CDR3 reads CASSYTTGTYEQYF. As DNA, the CDR3 is TGTGCCAGCAGCTACACGACAGGAACCTACGAGCAGTACTTC.

The chain has TRBV4-1 and TRBJ2-1, with TRBD2 as a possible D gene (5 bases). V dropped 4 bases and J dropped 9 bases, with 13 bases sitting between them. The CDR3 is made up of 13 amino acids. Per the germline V gene, CDR1 is MGHRA and CDR2 is YSYEKL. CDR3 bases: TGCGCCAGCAGCCTACTTGCGGGCACTGAGCAGTTCTTC. This translates into CASSLLAGTEQFF.

This chain links TRBV5-1 with TRBJ2-1; the match to TRBD2 covers 13 bases. CDR1 and CDR2 (germline): SGHRS, YFSETQ. Trimming removed 5 bases from V and 15 bases from J; junction bases left unmatched: 8. The CDR3 contains 13 residues. The CDR3: CASRLAGGPFGFF. Written as DNA, the CDR3 is TGCGCCAGCAGACTAGCGGGAGGGCCGTTTGGGTTCTTC.

J is TRBJ2-7 and V is TRBV5-1; maybe TRBD1 (6 bases). The CDR3 loop spans 13 amino acids. Germline V lookup: CDR1 SGHRS, CDR2 YFSETQ. Trimming pared 1 base from V and 6 bases from J, leaving 11 bases between. The CDR3 DNA sequence: TGCGCCAGCAGCTTGACAGGGACCATCGAGCAGTACTTC. This encodes CASSLTGTIEQYF.

This clone was recorded only once. The CDR3 here is CASSPQTGKWPIYEQYF. Here the CDR3 DNA reads TGTGCCAGCAGCCCCCAGACGGGAAAGTGGCCCATCTACGAGCAGTACTTC. This chain uses TRBV2 with TRBJ2-7, with a possible D match to TRBD2 (5 bases). V gave up 6 bases and J gave up 3 bases, with 24 bases separating them. From germline, CDR1 is SNHLY and CDR2 FYNNEI. The CDR3 has 17 residues.

Turning to this clone: The sample carries other DNA sequences with the same CDR3. The chain combines TRBV18 with TRBJ1-2; 8 bases match TRBD1. The J segment lost 2 bases and the V segment lost 11 bases, leaving 7 bases of the junction unmatched. The germline V gene has CDR1 KGHSH and CDR2 LQKENI. The CDR3 runs 13 residues. The CDR3 loop is CARQGASNYGYTF. The DNA for the CDR3 is TGTGCCCGCCAGGGGGCATCAAACTATGGCTACACCTTC.